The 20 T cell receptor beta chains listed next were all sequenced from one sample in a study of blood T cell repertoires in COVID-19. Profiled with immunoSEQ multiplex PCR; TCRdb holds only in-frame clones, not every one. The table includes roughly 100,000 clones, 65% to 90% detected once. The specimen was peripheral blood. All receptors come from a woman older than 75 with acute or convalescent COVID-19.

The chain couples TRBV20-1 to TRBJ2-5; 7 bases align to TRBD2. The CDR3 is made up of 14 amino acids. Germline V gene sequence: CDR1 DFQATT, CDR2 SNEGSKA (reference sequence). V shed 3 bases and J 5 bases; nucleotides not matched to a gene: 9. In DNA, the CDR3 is TGCAGTGCTAGTTATTTTCGGGGGGAGGAGACCCAGTACTTC. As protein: CSASYFRGEETQYF.

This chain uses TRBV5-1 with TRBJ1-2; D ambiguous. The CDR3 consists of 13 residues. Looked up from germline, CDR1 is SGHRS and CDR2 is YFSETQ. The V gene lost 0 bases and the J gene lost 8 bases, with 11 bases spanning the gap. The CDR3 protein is CASSLGPQSGYTF. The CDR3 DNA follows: TGCGCCAGCAGCTTGGGTCCCCAGTCGGGCTACACCTTC. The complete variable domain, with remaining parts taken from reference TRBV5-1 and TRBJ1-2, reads KAGVTQTPRYLIKTRGQQVTLSCSPISGHRSVSWYQQTPGQGLQFLFEYFSETQRNKGNFPGRFSGRQFSNSRSEMNVSTLELGDSALYLCASSLGPQSGYTFGSGTRLTVV.

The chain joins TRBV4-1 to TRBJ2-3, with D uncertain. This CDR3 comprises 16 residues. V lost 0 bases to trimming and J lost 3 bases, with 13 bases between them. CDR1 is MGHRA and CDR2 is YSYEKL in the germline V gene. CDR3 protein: CASSQDTARWTDTQYF. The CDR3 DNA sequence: TGCGCCAGCAGCCAAGATACGGCTAGATGGACAGATACGCAGTATTTT.

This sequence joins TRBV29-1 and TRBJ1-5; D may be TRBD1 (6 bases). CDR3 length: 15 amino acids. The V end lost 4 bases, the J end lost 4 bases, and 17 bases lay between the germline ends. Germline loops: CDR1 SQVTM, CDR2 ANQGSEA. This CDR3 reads CSVGDTGHGNQPQHF. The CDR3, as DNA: TGCAGCGTTGGAGACACGGGACACGGAAATCAGCCCCAGCATTTT.

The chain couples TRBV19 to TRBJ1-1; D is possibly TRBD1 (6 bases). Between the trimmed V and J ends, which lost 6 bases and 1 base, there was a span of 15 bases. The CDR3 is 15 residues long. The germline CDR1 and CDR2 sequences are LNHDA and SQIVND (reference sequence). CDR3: CASSQGQVKNTEAFF. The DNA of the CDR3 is TGTGCCAGTAGCCAGGGGCAGGTTAAGAACACTGAAGCTTTCTTT. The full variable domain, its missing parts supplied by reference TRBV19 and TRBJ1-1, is DGGITQSPKYLFRKEGQNVTLSCEQNLNHDAMYWYRQDPGQGLRLIYYSQIVNDFQKGDIAEGYSVSREKKESFPLTVTSAQKNPTAFYLCASSQGQVKNTEAFFGQGTRLTVV.

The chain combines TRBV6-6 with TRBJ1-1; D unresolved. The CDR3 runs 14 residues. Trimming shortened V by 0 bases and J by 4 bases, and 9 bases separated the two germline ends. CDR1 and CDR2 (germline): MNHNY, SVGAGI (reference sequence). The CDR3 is CASSYSEGSTEAFF. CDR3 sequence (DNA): TGTGCCAGCAGTTACTCGGAGGGAAGCACTGAAGCTTTCTTT.

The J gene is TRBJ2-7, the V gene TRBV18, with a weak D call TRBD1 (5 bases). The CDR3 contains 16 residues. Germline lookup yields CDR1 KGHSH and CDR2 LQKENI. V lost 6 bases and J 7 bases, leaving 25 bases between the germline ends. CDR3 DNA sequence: TGTGCCAGCTCGCCCTTCAGTACTGCCAGGGTCGGAGAGCAGTACTTC. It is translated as CASSPFSTARVGEQYF.

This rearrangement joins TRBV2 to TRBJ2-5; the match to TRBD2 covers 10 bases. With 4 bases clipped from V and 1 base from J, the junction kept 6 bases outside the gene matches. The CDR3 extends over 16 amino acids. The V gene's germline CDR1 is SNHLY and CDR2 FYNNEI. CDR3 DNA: TGTGCCAGCAGTGTTCAAGCGGGGGGGCTCCAAGAGACCCAGTACTTC. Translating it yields CASSVQAGGLQETQYF.

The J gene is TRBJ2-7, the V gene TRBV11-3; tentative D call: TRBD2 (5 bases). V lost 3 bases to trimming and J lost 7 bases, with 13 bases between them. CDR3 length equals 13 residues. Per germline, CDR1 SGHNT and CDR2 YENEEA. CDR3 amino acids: CASSLWARREQYF. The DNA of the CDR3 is TGTGCCAGCAGCTTGTGGGCCAGGAGGGAGCAGTACTTC.

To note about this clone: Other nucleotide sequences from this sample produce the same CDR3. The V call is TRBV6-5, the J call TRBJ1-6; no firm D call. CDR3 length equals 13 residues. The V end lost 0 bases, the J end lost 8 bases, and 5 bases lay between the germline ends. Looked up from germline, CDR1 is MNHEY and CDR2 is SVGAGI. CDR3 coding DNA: TGTGCCAGCAGTTACTCCCGAGATTCACCCCTCCACTTT. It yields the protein CASSYSRDSPLHF.

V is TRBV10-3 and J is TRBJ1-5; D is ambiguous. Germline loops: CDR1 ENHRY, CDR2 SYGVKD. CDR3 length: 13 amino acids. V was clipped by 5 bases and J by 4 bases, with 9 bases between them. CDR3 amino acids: CAISHSGNQPQHF. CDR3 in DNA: TGTGCCATCAGTCATTCGGGGAATCAGCCCCAGCATTTT.

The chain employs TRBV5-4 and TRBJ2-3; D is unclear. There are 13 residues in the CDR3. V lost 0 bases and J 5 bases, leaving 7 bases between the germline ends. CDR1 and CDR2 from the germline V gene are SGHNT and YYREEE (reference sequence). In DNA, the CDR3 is TGTGCCAGCAGCTTGGCCCCGGGAGATACGCAGTATTTT. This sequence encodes CASSLAPGDTQYF.

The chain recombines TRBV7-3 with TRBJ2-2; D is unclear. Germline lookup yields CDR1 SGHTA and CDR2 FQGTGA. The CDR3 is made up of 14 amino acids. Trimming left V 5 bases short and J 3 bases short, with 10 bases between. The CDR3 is CASSPRPHTGELFF. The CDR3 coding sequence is TGTGCCAGCAGCCCTAGACCGCACACCGGGGAGCTGTTTTTT.

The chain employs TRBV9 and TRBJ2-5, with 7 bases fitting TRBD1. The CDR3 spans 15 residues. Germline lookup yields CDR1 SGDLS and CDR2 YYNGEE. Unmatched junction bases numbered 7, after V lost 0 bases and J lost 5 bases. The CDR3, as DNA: TGTGCCAGCAGCGTAGCAGGGGTGGGACAGGAGACCCAGTACTTC. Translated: CASSVAGVGQETQYF.

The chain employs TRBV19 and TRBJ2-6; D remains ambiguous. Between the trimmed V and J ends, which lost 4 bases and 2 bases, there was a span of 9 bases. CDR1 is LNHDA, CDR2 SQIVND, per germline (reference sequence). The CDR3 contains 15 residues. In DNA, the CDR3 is TGTGCCAGTAGTAGTCTCCGTACTGGGGCCAACGTCCTGACTTTC. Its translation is CASSSLRTGANVLTF.

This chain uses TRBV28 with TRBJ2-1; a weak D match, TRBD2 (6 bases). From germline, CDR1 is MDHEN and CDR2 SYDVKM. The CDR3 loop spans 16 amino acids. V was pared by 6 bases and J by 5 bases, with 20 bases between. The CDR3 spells CASSLLEAGRNNEQFF. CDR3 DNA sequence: TGTGCCAGCAGCCTGCTCGAGGCAGGGAGGAACAATGAGCAGTTCTTC.

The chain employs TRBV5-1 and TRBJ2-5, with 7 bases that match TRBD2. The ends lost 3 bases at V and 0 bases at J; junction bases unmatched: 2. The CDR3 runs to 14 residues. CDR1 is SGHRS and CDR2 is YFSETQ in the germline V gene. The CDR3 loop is CASSWEGYQETQYF. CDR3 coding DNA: TGCGCCAGCAGCTGGGAGGGGTACCAAGAGACCCAGTACTTC.

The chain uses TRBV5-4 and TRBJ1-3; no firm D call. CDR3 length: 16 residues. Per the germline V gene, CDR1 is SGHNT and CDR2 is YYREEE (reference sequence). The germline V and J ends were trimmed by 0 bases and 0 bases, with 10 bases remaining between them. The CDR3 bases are TGTGCCAGCAGCTTGGGAGGGATAGTCTCTGGAAACACCATATATTTT. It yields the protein CASSLGGIVSGNTIYF.

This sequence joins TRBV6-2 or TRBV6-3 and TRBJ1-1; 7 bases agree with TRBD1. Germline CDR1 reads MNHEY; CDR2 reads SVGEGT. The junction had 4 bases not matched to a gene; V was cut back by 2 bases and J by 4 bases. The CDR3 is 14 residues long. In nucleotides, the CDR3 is TGTGCCAGCAGTTACGCTACAGGGGTCACTGAAGCTTTCTTT. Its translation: CASSYATGVTEAFF.

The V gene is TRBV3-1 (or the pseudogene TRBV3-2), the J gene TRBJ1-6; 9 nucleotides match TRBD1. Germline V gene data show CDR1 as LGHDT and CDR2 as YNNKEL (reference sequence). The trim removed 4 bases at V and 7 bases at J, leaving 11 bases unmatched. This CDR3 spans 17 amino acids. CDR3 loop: CASSPPGTGIRNSPLHF. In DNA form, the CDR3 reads TGTGCCAGCAGCCCACCCGGGACAGGGATTCGGAATTCACCCCTCCACTTT.